The 22 T cell receptor beta chains below all came from one sample that was sequenced in a study of OX40 agonist ivuxolimab in advanced cancers. Libraries were prepared by immunoSEQ multiplex PCR; TCRdb keeps only in-frame clonotypes and omits some of them. The sample shows approximately 74,000 clones, around nine tenths of them seen only once. The material was CD4+ or CD8+ T cells sorted from blood, obtained in a trial of the OX40 agonist ivuxolimab. All receptors derive from an adult with an advanced solid tumor such as melanoma, head and neck, liver or kidney cancer.

The chain combines TRBV15 with TRBJ1-1, with a tentative D call TRBD1 (6 bases). There are 12 residues in the CDR3. Trimming shortened V by 11 bases and J by 3 bases, and 13 bases separated the two germline ends. In germline, CDR1 is LNHNV, CDR2 YYDKDF (reference sequence). This chain's CDR3 is CAAGGGYTEAFF. The CDR3 nucleotides are TGTGCCGCCGGGGGGGGCTACACTGAAGCTTTCTTT.

The chain carries TRBV7-9 and TRBJ2-5; the D gene is possibly TRBD2 (5 bases). V was clipped by 1 base and J by 5 bases, with 14 bases between them. The CDR3 runs to 15 residues. The V gene's germline CDR1 is SEHNR and CDR2 FQNEAQ (reference sequence). CDR3 residues: CASSLVRGDRETQYF. DNA for the CDR3: TGTGCCAGCAGCTTAGTTCGGGGAGACCGGGAGACCCAGTACTTC. The full variable domain, in which reference TRBV7-9 and TRBJ2-5 provide the parts outside the CDR3, is DTGVSQNPRHKITKRGQNVTFRCDPISEHNRLYWYRQTLGQGPEFLTYFQNEAQLEKSRLLSDRFSAERPKGSFSTLEIQRTEQGDSAMYLCASSLVRGDRETQYFGPGTRLLVL.

The chain carries TRBV19 and TRBJ2-1, with 7 positions matching TRBD1. Trimming removed 6 bases from V and 0 bases from J; junction bases left unmatched: 5. Germline V gene data show CDR1 as LNHDA and CDR2 as SQIVND (reference sequence). The CDR3 is 15 amino acids. CDR3 bases: TGTGCCAGTAGCTTGGGACAGAGCTCCTACAATGAGCAGTTCTTC. It encodes CASSLGQSSYNEQFF.

There are a few counts of this clone. This chain connects TRBV29-1 to TRBJ2-7, with TRBD1 identical over 7 bases. V gave up 3 bases and J gave up 0 bases; unmatched junction bases: 5. Germline CDR1 reads SQVTM; CDR2 reads ANQGSEA. This CDR3 contains 14 residues. CDR3 sequence: CSVDIAGGSYEQYF. CDR3 coding DNA: TGCAGCGTTGACATTGCAGGGGGCTCCTACGAGCAGTACTTC.

This clone has a handful of counts. The chain uses TRBV11-1 and TRBJ1-1; a weak D match, TRBD1 (5 bases). The germline V gene encodes CDR1 SGHAT and CDR2 FQDESV (reference sequence). The V and J ends lost 0 bases and 8 bases respectively, with 13 bases between them. CDR3 length: 14 residues. This CDR3 is CASSLASSGPEAFF. The CDR3 region has the DNA TGTGCCAGCAGCTTAGCTTCATCGGGGCCGGAAGCTTTCTTT.

The chain is built from TRBV13 and TRBJ2-1; D is tentatively TRBD1 or TRBD2 (5 bases each). Germline V gene sequence: CDR1 PRHDT, CDR2 FYEKMQ (reference sequence). V was clipped by 5 bases and J by 15 bases, with 14 bases between them. This CDR3 contains 11 residues. The CDR3 region is CASSRDAGVFF. DNA for the CDR3: TGTGCCAGCAGCCGGGACGCCGGGGTGTTCTTC.

The chain employs TRBV6-6 and TRBJ2-6; TRBD1 is a possible D gene (5 bases). Germline-derived CDR1 and CDR2 are MNHNY and SVGAGI (reference sequence). This CDR3 region has 15 residues. V was pared by 2 bases and J by 2 bases, with 7 bases between. CDR3 bases: TGTGCCAGCAGTTACGCAGGGACTGGGGCCAACGTCCTGACTTTC. Residues: CASSYAGTGANVLTF.

The chain uses TRBV9 and TRBJ1-1; a weak D match, TRBD1 (5 bases). CDR3 length: 12 amino acids. Looked up from germline, CDR1 is SGDLS and CDR2 is YYNGEE. Trimming pared 4 bases from V and 6 bases from J, leaving 10 bases between. CDR3 amino acids: CASSPWGAEAFF. The CDR3 nucleotides read TGTGCCAGCAGCCCCTGGGGGGCTGAAGCTTTCTTT. Together with reference TRBV9 and TRBJ1-1, the CDR3 gives the full variable domain: DSGVTQTPKHLITATGQRVTLRCSPRSGDLSVYWYQQSLDQGLQFLIQYYNGEERAKGNILERFSAQQFPDLHSELNLSSLELGDSALYFCASSPWGAEAFFGQGTRLTVV.

This clone was detected once. The chain links TRBV30 to TRBJ1-1, with D unclear. The germline CDR1 and CDR2 sequences are GTSNPN and SVGIG (reference sequence). This CDR3 is built from 12 residues. Trimming took off 1 base at V and 7 bases at J, with 10 bases between the two ends. The CDR3 reads CAWSGLAVEAFF. The CDR3 region has the DNA TGTGCCTGGAGTGGGCTGGCAGTTGAAGCTTTCTTT.

The sample holds one count of this clone. The V call is TRBV6-1, the J call TRBJ1-2, with 7 bases fitting TRBD1. With 6 bases clipped from V and 1 base from J, the junction kept 8 bases outside the gene matches. The germline CDR1 and CDR2 sequences are MNHNS and SASEGT. The CDR3 sequence is 15 residues long. The CDR3 region has the DNA TGTGCCAGCAGCCACAGGGGTGGATATAACTATGGCTACACCTTC. Its translation is CASSHRGGYNYGYTF.

The DNA of the CDR3 is TGTGCCAGCAGTTTCATCGGGGGAAGGAATGAGCAGTTCTTC. It yields the protein CASSFIGGRNEQFF. This chain connects TRBV27 to TRBJ2-1; a weak D match, TRBD2 (6 bases). The CDR3 covers 14 residues. Per germline, CDR1 MNHEY and CDR2 SMNVEV (reference sequence). Deletions cut 3 bases from V and 7 bases from J, with 13 bases between.

This clone was counted a single time. The CDR3 nucleotides read TGTGCCAGTACCACAGACAGGGCGGACTATGGCTACACCTTC. Amino acid sequence: CASTTDRADYGYTF. The rearrangement links TRBV19 to TRBJ1-2, with 7 bases aligning to TRBD1. V shed 7 bases and J 3 bases; nucleotides not matched to a gene: 8. The V gene's germline CDR1 is LNHDA and CDR2 SQIVND (reference sequence). CDR3 length: 14 amino acids.

The V gene is TRBV7-9, the J gene TRBJ1-1, with D possibly matching TRBD1 (6 bases). Trimming took 1 base from V and 2 from J, leaving 11 bases between them. This CDR3 is 15 amino acids long. Germline lookup yields CDR1 SEHNR and CDR2 FQNEAQ (reference sequence). In DNA form, the CDR3 reads TGTGCCAGCAGCTTAGTGTGGACAGATAACACTGAAGCTTTCTTT. This sequence encodes CASSLVWTDNTEAFF.

Judged by abundance, this clone is medium-sized (0.01 to 0.1%). J is TRBJ2-7 and V is TRBV4-2; D may correspond to TRBD1 or TRBD2 (5 bases each). Deletions cut 0 bases from V and 0 bases from J, with 9 bases between. Germline values: CDR1 LGHNA, CDR2 YNFKEQ. The length of the CDR3 is 15 residues. In DNA form, the CDR3 reads TGTGCCAGCAGCCAAGATGCAGGGAGCTCCTACGAGCAGTACTTC. Amino acids: CASSQDAGSSYEQYF.

The gene calls are TRBV28 and TRBJ1-2; 9 bases agree with TRBD1. V lost 3 bases, J lost 2 bases, and 4 bases stayed unmatched. Germline loops: CDR1 MDHEN, CDR2 SYDVKM. The CDR3 contains 15 residues. The CDR3 reads CASSFLQGANYGYTF. The DNA for the CDR3 is TGTGCCAGCAGTTTCTTACAGGGGGCCAACTATGGCTACACCTTC.

The gene calls are TRBV13 and TRBJ2-7; D is tentatively TRBD1 or TRBD2 (6 bases each). V was cut by 6 bases and J by 7 bases, with 22 bases left in between. The CDR3 sequence is 15 residues long. CDR1 and CDR2 (germline): PRHDT, FYEKMQ (reference sequence). The CDR3 DNA sequence: TGTGCCAGCAGATTGGCGGGGACAAGCGCTTTAGAGCAGTACTTC. Residues: CASRLAGTSALEQYF.

This rearrangement joins TRBV19 to TRBJ2-5; maybe TRBD1 (6 bases). Trimming took off 0 bases at V and 5 bases at J, with 22 bases between the two ends. This CDR3 has 18 residues. Per germline, CDR1 LNHDA and CDR2 SQIVND (reference sequence). The CDR3 is CASSIDGNAPGQWETQYF. The CDR3 nucleotides are TGTGCCAGTAGTATAGATGGGAATGCCCCTGGACAGTGGGAGACCCAGTACTTC.

The V call is TRBV7-3, the J call TRBJ1-1; D not certain. Trimming removed 4 bases at V and 5 bases at J, with 8 bases between. This CDR3 region has 12 residues. Germline CDR1 is SGHTA and CDR2 is FQGTGA. The CDR3 spells CASSSTGTEAFF. In nucleotides, the CDR3 is TGTGCCAGCAGCTCGACTGGGACTGAAGCTTTCTTT. The full variable domain, in which reference TRBV7-3 and TRBJ1-1 provide the parts outside the CDR3, is GAGVSQTPSNKVTEKGKYVELRCDPISGHTALYWYRQSLGQGPEFLIYFQGTGAADDSGLPNDRFFAVRPEGSVSTLKIQRTERGDSAVYLCASSSTGTEAFFGQGTRLTVV.

J is TRBJ1-1 and V is TRBV6-5; a possible D gene is TRBD1 (5 bases). CDR1 is MNHEY and CDR2 is SVGAGI in the germline V gene. V was cut by 2 bases and J by 6 bases, with 10 bases left in between. There are 13 residues in the CDR3. Here the CDR3 reads CASSYGGGPEAFF. CDR3 nucleotide sequence: TGTGCCAGCAGTTACGGGGGAGGCCCTGAAGCTTTCTTT.

This chain connects TRBV13 to TRBJ1-5; no firm D call. CDR1 and CDR2 from the germline V gene are PRHDT and FYEKMQ (reference sequence). V was shortened by 1 base and J by 1 base, with 11 bases between the two germline ends. The CDR3 is made up of 16 amino acids. The CDR3 DNA sequence: TGTGCCAGCAGCTTAGCCGGAGGCTTAAGCAATCAGCCCCAGCATTTT. As protein: CASSLAGGLSNQPQHF.

The V call is TRBV29-1, the J call TRBJ1-2; D perhaps matches TRBD1 (6 bases). The V gene's germline CDR1 is SQVTM and CDR2 ANQGSEA. This CDR3 has 12 residues. V shed 3 bases and J shed 3 bases, with 8 bases lying between them. The CDR3 sequence is CSVEWTDYGYTF. The DNA for the CDR3 is TGCAGCGTTGAGTGGACAGACTATGGCTACACCTTC.

The chain recombines TRBV4-3 with TRBJ1-1, with D tentatively TRBD1 (6 bases). V lost 3 bases, J lost 5 bases, and 19 bases lay in between. Germline CDR1 and CDR2: LGHNA and YSLEER. CDR3 length: 16 residues. CDR3 bases: TGCGCCAGCAGCCACCAGCCCTCAGACAGGCGTACTGAAGCTTTCTTT. Protein: CASSHQPSDRRTEAFF.